This T cell receptor (beta chain) was retrieved from a study of T cells in Graves' hyperthyroidism and ophthalmopathy. Study results and limitations: Ophthalmopathy got predicted by the model a median 6.5 months before its onset.

TCR beta CDR3 regions were amplified from RNA transcripts. Primed by the HTBI set, a first-round RT-PCR was run on the TCR CDR3. TCRdb reprocessed the multiplex PCR reads with MiXCR, giving one entry per CDR3 protein. This sample has fewer than 650,000 distinct CDR3 sequences; roughly 15% occur once, and the top ten carry 3.5% to 4.5%. Germline V gene sequence: CDR1 MNHEY, CDR2 SVGAGI. CDR3 length: 16 amino acids. With 8 bases removed from V and 2 bases from J, the gap between germline ends came to 21 bases. Patients showing uncontrolled infection, other autoimmune disease, pregnancy or lactation were ineligible. This clonotype was seen at least ten times. Its cognate antigen is unknown.

Sequences were obtained from blood. The sequence derives from a woman in her thirties or forties with Graves' ophthalmopathy. The chain links TRBV6-5 to TRBJ2-5; possibly TRBD1 for D (5 bases). The CDR3 DNA is TGTGCCAGCTACACAATTAGAGGAACAGGACAAGAGACCCAGTACTTC. Translating it yields CASYTIRGTGQETQYF.